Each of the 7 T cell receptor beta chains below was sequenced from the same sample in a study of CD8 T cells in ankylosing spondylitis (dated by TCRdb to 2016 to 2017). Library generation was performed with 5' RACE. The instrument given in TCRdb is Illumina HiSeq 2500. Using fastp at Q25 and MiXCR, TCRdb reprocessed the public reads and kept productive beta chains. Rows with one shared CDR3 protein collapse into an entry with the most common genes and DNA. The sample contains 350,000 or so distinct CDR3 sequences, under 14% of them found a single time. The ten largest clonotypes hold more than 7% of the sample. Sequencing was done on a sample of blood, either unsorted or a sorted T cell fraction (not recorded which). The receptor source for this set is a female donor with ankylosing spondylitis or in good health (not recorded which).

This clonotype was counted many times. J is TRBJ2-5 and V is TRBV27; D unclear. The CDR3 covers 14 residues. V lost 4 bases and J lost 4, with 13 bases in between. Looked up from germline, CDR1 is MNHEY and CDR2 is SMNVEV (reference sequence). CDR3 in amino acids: CASSYSRTGETQYF. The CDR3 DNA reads TGTGCCAGCAGTTACTCGAGGACCGGAGAGACCCAGTACTTC.

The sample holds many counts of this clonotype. The CDR3 is CASSLEDRANEKLFF. CDR3 DNA: TGTGCCAGCAGCTTAGAGGACAGGGCTAATGAAAAACTGTTTTTT. This rearrangement joins TRBV5-6 to TRBJ1-4, with 8 bases aligning to TRBD1. In germline, CDR1 is SGHDT, CDR2 YYEEEE. The CDR3 has 15 residues. V was pared by 2 bases and J by 3 bases, with 3 bases of the junction left unmatched. Full variable domain (missing parts from reference TRBV5-6 and TRBJ1-4): DAGVTQSPTHLIKTRGQQVTLRCSPKSGHDTVSWYQQALGQGPQFIFQYYEEEERQRGNFPDRFSGHQFPNYSSELNVNALLLGDSALYLCASSLEDRANEKLFFGSGTQLSVL.

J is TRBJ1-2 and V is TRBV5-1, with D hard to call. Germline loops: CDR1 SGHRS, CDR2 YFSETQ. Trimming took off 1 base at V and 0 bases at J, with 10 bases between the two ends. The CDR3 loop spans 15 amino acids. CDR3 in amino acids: CASSLSAGANYGYTF. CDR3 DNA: TGCGCCAGCAGCTTGTCGGCCGGAGCTAACTATGGCTACACCTTC.

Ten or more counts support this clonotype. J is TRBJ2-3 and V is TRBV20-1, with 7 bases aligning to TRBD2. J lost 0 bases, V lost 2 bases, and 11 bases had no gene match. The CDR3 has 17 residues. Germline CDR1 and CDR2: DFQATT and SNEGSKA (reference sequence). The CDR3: CSARPPAGTPSTDTQYF. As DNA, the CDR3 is TGCAGTGCTAGACCCCCAGCGGGGACTCCTAGCACAGATACGCAGTATTTT.

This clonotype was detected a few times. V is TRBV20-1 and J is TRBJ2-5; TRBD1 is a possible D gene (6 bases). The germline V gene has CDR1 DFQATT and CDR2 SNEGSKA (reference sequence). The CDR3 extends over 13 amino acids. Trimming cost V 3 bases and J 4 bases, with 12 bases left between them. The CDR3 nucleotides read TGCAGTGCTAGGGAAACAGGGACAGAGACCCAGTACTTC. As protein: CSARETGTETQYF.

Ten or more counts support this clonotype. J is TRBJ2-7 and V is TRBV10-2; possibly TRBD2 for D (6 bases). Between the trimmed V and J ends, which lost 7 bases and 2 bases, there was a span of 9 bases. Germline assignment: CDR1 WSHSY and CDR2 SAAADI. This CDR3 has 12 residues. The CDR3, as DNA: TGCGCCAGCAAGACGGGGGCCTACGAGCAGTACTTC. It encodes CASKTGAYEQYF.

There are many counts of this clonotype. In DNA form, the CDR3 reads TGTGCCAGCAGCTTAGAAGGCGGACTACAAGAGACCCAGTACTTC. Amino acids: CASSLEGGLQETQYF. The chain couples TRBV11-2 to TRBJ2-5; D perhaps matches TRBD2 (6 bases). Germline V gene data show CDR1 as SGHAT and CDR2 as FQNNGV. V gave up 0 bases and J gave up 2 bases, with 10 bases separating them. The length of the CDR3 is 15 residues.